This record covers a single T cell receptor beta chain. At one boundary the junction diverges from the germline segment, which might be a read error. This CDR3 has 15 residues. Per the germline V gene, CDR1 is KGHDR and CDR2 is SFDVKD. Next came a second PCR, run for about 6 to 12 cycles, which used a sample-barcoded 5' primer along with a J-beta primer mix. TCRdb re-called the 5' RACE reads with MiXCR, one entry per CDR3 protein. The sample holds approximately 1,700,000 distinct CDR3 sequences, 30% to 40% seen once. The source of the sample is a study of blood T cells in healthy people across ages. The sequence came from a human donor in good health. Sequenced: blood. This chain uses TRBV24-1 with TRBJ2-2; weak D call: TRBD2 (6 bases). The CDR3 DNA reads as TGTACCACCAGTGGAGGCGGGATGAACACCGGGGAGCTGTTTTTT. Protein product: CTTSGGGMNTGELFF.